Described below is a single TCR beta chain sequence and its context. The antigen is undetermined. This entry belongs to a study of T cells expressing NK-cell markers. Regarding the study as a whole: More than five donors showed dominant NKG2C+ clonotypes comprising about 1.0-7.5% of their CD8+ T cells.

The CDR3 covers 13 residues. The V gene's germline CDR1 is SQVTM and CDR2 ANQGSEA. TCRdb re-analyzed the 5' RACE reads; it lists each CDR3 protein once, without DNA. The repertoire table contains some 390,000 distinct CDR3 sequences. The V gene is TRBV29-1, the J gene TRBJ2-2. Sequenced sample: blood T cells: a sorted CD56 or NKG2C T cell subset, CD4+ or CD8+ T cells, or bulk PBMC T cells (not recorded which). This TCR was recovered from a woman between 45 and 65 years old in good health. CDR3: CSVKGLDTGELFF.